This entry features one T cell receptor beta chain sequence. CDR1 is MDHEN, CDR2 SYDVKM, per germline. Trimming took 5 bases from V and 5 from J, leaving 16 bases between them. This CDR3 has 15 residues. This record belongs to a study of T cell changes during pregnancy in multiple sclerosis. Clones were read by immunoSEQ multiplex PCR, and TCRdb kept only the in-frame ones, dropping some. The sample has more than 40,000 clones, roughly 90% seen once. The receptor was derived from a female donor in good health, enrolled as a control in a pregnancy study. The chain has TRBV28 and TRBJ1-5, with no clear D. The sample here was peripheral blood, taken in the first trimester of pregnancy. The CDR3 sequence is CASSAGERIDQPQHF. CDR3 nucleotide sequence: TGTGCCAGCAGTGCCGGTGAGAGGATAGATCAGCCCCAGCATTTT.